The T cell receptor (beta chain) described here comes from a study of CD8 T cells in ankylosing spondylitis. Study conclusions and caveats: Earlier work had already found some motif variants in reactive arthritis synovial fluid and blood. Peripheral blood samples showed relatively rare disease-linked clones, and these clones were CD8+. Apparently characteristic of ankylosing spondylitis blood was a TCR beta motif (about 8 highly homologous variants).

This clonotype was picked up a small number of times. Its antigen is not identified. This CDR3 is built from 15 residues. Looked up from germline, CDR1 is SSHAT and CDR2 is FNYEAQ (reference sequence). V gave up 5 bases and J gave up 9 bases, with 22 bases separating them. The authors made TCR beta libraries by quantitative 5'-RACE with molecular barcodes. A single record per CDR3 protein comes from TCRdb applying MiXCR to the 5' RACE reads. The sample has 350,000 to 450,000 distinct CDR3 sequences, roughly 20% seen once. Input material: blood, either unsorted or a sorted T cell fraction (not recorded which). The genes are TRBV7-7 and TRBJ2-5, with D perhaps matching TRBD1 (6 bases). This receptor was taken from a male donor with ankylosing spondylitis or in good health (not recorded which). The CDR3 loop is CASSQQQGGVFAQYF. Here the CDR3 DNA reads TGTGCCAGCAGCCAACAACAGGGTGGGGTGTTTGCCCAGTACTTC.